The 16 T cell receptor beta chains below all came from one sample that was sequenced in a study of CD8 T cells in Susac syndrome. RNA was extracted with the RNeasy kit, and a quantity of about 0.5 to 1 ug was reverse transcribed using random hexamers. MiXCR, applied by TCRdb to the immunoSEQ multiplex PCR reads, yields one record per CDR3 protein. The sample yields around 79,000 distinct CDR3 sequences, about 95% seen once. The specimen was CD8+ T cells from PBMCs. These receptors all come from a human donor with multiple sclerosis.

The chain links TRBV19 to TRBJ1-1; D is perhaps TRBD1 (5 bases). This CDR3 comprises 15 residues. In germline, CDR1 is LNHDA, CDR2 SQIVND (reference sequence). The V end lost 4 bases, the J end lost 3 bases, and 15 bases lay between the germline ends. The CDR3 coding sequence is TGTGCCAGTAGTACTTCAGGGAACAGCTACACTGAAGCTTTCTTT. This sequence encodes CASSTSGNSYTEAFF.

This chain joins TRBV27 and TRBJ2-5; 12 bases agree with TRBD2. The CDR3 totals 16 residues. The germline V gene has CDR1 MNHEY and CDR2 SMNVEV (reference sequence). The J segment lost 2 bases and the V segment lost 5 bases, leaving 6 bases of the junction unmatched. The CDR3, as DNA: TGTGCCAGCAGTAGCCGGACTAGCGGGGTGCAAGAGACCCAGTACTTC. Its translation: CASSSRTSGVQETQYF.

This chain joins TRBV7-9 and TRBJ2-2; D might be TRBD2 (6 bases). CDR3 length: 18 amino acids. The V and J ends lost 3 bases and 7 bases respectively, with 24 bases between them. Germline V gives CDR1 SEHNR, CDR2 FQNEAQ (reference sequence). The CDR3 loop is CASSFVGPRLGIGGELFF. In nucleotides, the CDR3 is TGTGCCAGCAGCTTTGTAGGACCGAGACTAGGAATTGGCGGGGAGCTGTTTTTT.

This clonotype was detected only once. CDR3 coding DNA: TGTGCCAGCAGCTTAGAGCGGGGGTTAGAAAGCTCCTATAATTCACCCCTCCACTTT. It specifies CASSLERGLESSYNSPLHF. The V gene is TRBV7-6, the J gene TRBJ1-6; weak D call: TRBD1 (5 bases). The CDR3 loop spans 19 amino acids. Germline assignment: CDR1 SGHVS and CDR2 FNYEAQ. The V end was cut by 1 base, the J end by 0 bases, with 16 bases between.

The V gene is TRBV12-3 or TRBV12-4, the J gene TRBJ2-7; D call uncertain. Between the trimmed V and J ends, which lost 3 bases and 5 bases, there was a span of 14 bases. This CDR3 has 14 amino acids. As DNA, the CDR3 is TGTGCCAGCAGTTTCCCGAAGACGGTGGACGAGCAGTACTTC. It specifies CASSFPKTVDEQYF.

This chain connects TRBV5-6 to TRBJ1-2; D is unclear. The CDR3 contains 14 residues. Germline V gene data show CDR1 as SGHDT and CDR2 as YYEEEE. Trimming removed 2 bases at V and 4 bases at J, with 12 bases between. The CDR3 loop reads CASSFQYDLYGYTF. The CDR3 DNA sequence: TGTGCCAGCAGCTTCCAGTATGACCTCTATGGCTACACCTTC.

As regards this clonotype: A junction boundary mismatches the germline segment, possibly from a read error. The V and J genes are TRBV19 and TRBJ1-3; D not certain. Germline-derived CDR1 and CDR2 are LNHDA and SQIVND (reference sequence). The CDR3 spans 11 residues. The CDR3 nucleotides read TGTGCCAGTAGTATATCGGCCGGACTCGATTTT. As protein: CASSISAGLDF. The whole variable domain, filled in from reference TRBV19 and TRBJ1-3, reads DGGITQSPKYLFRKEGQNVTLSCEQNLNHDAMYWYRQDPGQGLRLIYYSQIVNDFQKGDIAEGYSVSREKKESFPLTVTSAQKNPTAFYLCASSISAGLDFGEGSWLTVV.

Only one count was recorded for this clonotype. The V gene is TRBV7-9, the J gene TRBJ2-1; D is unresolved. The CDR3 covers 13 residues. The V gene's germline CDR1 is SEHNR and CDR2 FQNEAQ (reference sequence). Trimming took off 3 bases at V and 7 bases at J, with 10 bases between the two ends. The CDR3 reads CASSLGMKNEQFF. The CDR3 region has the DNA TGTGCCAGCAGCTTGGGTATGAAAAATGAGCAGTTCTTC.

The chain carries TRBV7-6 and TRBJ2-7; possibly TRBD1 or TRBD2 for D (6 bases each). Germline V gene data show CDR1 as SGHVS and CDR2 as FNYEAQ. CDR3 size: 15 residues. With 1 base removed from V and 3 bases from J, the gap between germline ends came to 13 bases. Here the CDR3 DNA reads TGTGCCAGCAGCTTAGGGGGGGCGGGAAACTACGAGCAGTACTTC. This translates into CASSLGGAGNYEQYF.

This clonotype was detected once. Sequence at one end of the junction differs from germline and may be a read error. The chain links TRBV20-1 to TRBJ2-7, with 7 bases identical to TRBD1. This CDR3 has 12 residues. Germline V gene lookup returns CDR1 DFQATT and CDR2 SNEGSKA (reference sequence). Written as DNA, the CDR3 is TGCAGTGCTCGAGACAGGGACCACGAGCAGTACTTC. It specifies CSARDRDHEQYF.

The chain recombines TRBV7-9 with TRBJ1-1, with D perhaps TRBD1 (5 bases). V gave up 1 base and J gave up 1 base, with 10 bases separating them. This CDR3 has 15 residues. The germline CDR1 and CDR2 sequences are SEHNR and FQNEAQ (reference sequence). The CDR3 coding sequence is TGTGCCAGCAGCTTAGGGGAGGGGAGGAACACTGAAGCTTTCTTT. Encoded protein: CASSLGEGRNTEAFF.

V is TRBV6-2 or TRBV6-3 and J is TRBJ1-1; D uncertain. CDR3 length: 13 residues. V gave up 4 bases and J gave up 6 bases, with 12 bases separating them. CDR1 is MNHEY and CDR2 is SVGEGT in the germline V gene. In DNA, the CDR3 is TGTGCCAGCAGTTTAATGGGTTTATCTGAAGCTTTCTTT. This translates into CASSLMGLSEAFF.

The chain employs TRBV25-1 and TRBJ1-1; perhaps TRBD1 as D (5 bases). CDR3 length equals 11 residues. Germline lookup yields CDR1 MGHDK and CDR2 SYGVNS. V was pared by 10 bases and J by 8 bases, with 14 bases between. The CDR3 nucleotides are TGTGCCACCGGCAGGGATTGGGAAGCTTTCTTT. Translating it yields CATGRDWEAFF.

The chain joins TRBV4-3 to TRBJ1-1; D remains ambiguous. This CDR3 comprises 13 residues. CDR1 is LGHNA and CDR2 is YSLEER in the germline V gene. Trimming shortened V by 4 bases and J by 0 bases, and 6 bases separated the two germline ends. The CDR3 reads CASSPAVNTEAFF. Written as DNA, the CDR3 is TGCGCCAGCAGCCCAGCGGTGAACACTGAAGCTTTCTTT.

The CDR3 sequence: CASSLPGLDYNEQFF. The CDR3 DNA reads TGTGCCAGCAGTCTCCCGGGACTAGACTACAATGAGCAGTTCTTC. The rearrangement uses TRBV27 and TRBJ2-1; 8 nucleotides line up with TRBD2. With V trimmed by 5 bases and J by 3 bases, 6 bases remained unmatched. The CDR3 runs to 15 residues. Germline V gene sequence: CDR1 MNHEY, CDR2 SMNVEV (reference sequence).

This rearrangement joins TRBV7-9 to TRBJ1-2, with 9 bases lining up with TRBD1. Per the germline V gene, CDR1 is SEHNR and CDR2 is FQNEAQ (reference sequence). V shed 2 bases, J shed 8 bases, and the junction held 12 bases outside the gene matches. The CDR3 spans 16 residues. The CDR3 loop is CASSLNPRTGVLGYTF. The CDR3 coding sequence is TGTGCCAGCAGCTTAAACCCTCGGACAGGGGTGTTAGGCTACACCTTC.